Each of the 16 T cell receptor beta chains below was sequenced from the same sample in a study of blood T cell repertoires in COVID-19. Data came from immunoSEQ multiplex PCR; TCRdb stores just in-frame clones and leaves some out. The table lists approximately 100,000 clones, around 87% of them singletons, with approximately 10% in the top ten. Sequences were obtained from peripheral blood. Every receptor here comes from a woman under 40 with acute or convalescent COVID-19.

The rearrangement links TRBV19 to TRBJ1-3, with 8 nucleotides matching TRBD1. The CDR3 length is 18 residues. Germline V lookup: CDR1 LNHDA, CDR2 SQIVND (reference sequence). Losses at the gene ends were 7 bases for V and 4 bases for J; bases not matched to a gene: 18. CDR3 sequence reads: CASNLLGQGLLPGNTIYF. The CDR3 DNA reads as TGTGCCAGTAACCTGCTCGGACAGGGTCTTTTGCCCGGAAACACCATATATTTT.

The gene calls are TRBV5-1 and TRBJ1-1, with a weak D call TRBD1 (5 bases). Trimming took 1 base from V and 1 from J, leaving 5 bases between them. The germline V gene encodes CDR1 SGHRS and CDR2 YFSETQ. This CDR3 is 13 amino acids long. DNA of the CDR3: TGCGCCAGCAGCTTGCAGGGGAACACTGAAGCTTTCTTT. It translates to CASSLQGNTEAFF.

The rearrangement uses TRBV11-2 and TRBJ1-1, with 7 bases aligning to TRBD1. The CDR3 is 14 residues long. Looked up from germline, CDR1 is SGHAT and CDR2 is FQNNGV. The V and J ends lost 3 bases and 6 bases, in that order; junction bases with no gene match: 7. The DNA for the CDR3 is TGTGCCAGCAGCTTCAACAGGGGCGAGGCTGAAGCTTTCTTT. It yields the protein CASSFNRGEAEAFF. The full variable domain, completed using reference TRBV11-2 and TRBJ1-1, is EAGVAQSPRYKIIEKRQSVAFWCNPISGHATLYWYQQILGQGPKLLIQFQNNGVVDDSQLPKDRFSAERLKGVDSTLKIQPAKLEDSAVYLCASSFNRGEAEAFFGQGTRLTVV.

The rearrangement links TRBV5-1 to TRBJ2-7; 9 bases line up with TRBD1. V gave up 8 bases and J gave up 7 bases; unmatched junction bases: 13. Germline loops: CDR1 SGHRS, CDR2 YFSETQ. The CDR3 has 14 amino acids. This chain's CDR3 is CASRTGTGSLEQYF. CDR3 in DNA: TGCGCCAGTCGTACCGGGACAGGGTCGTTAGAGCAGTACTTC.

V usage is TRBV18 and J usage is TRBJ1-2, with TRBD1 matching over 10 bases. The CDR3 runs 15 residues. The ends lost 4 bases at V and 2 bases at J; junction bases unmatched: 4. From germline, CDR1 is KGHSH and CDR2 LQKENI. The CDR3 nucleotides read TGTGCCAGCTCACTCGGGACAGGGGAAAACTATGGCTACACCTTC. Protein: CASSLGTGENYGYTF.

The V and J genes are TRBV19 and TRBJ2-1; possible D gene TRBD1, 6 bases. Germline CDR1 is LNHDA and CDR2 is SQIVND (reference sequence). The CDR3 contains 13 residues. Trimming cost V 6 bases and J 15 bases, with 21 bases left between them. The DNA for the CDR3 is TGTGCCAGTAGAGCAGGGGCAGGGTCGGAATGGTTCTTC. As protein: CASRAGAGSEWFF.

J is TRBJ1-4 and V is TRBV18, with 9 bases aligning to TRBD1. V was clipped by 1 base and J by 0 bases; unmatched bases: 3. CDR3 length equals 17 residues. Germline CDR1 and CDR2: KGHSH and LQKENI. The CDR3, as DNA: TGTGCCAGCTCACCACTACAGGGGGCGTCAACTAATGAAAAACTGTTTTTT. Its translation is CASSPLQGASTNEKLFF.

The chain recombines TRBV20-1 with TRBJ2-1; D uncertain. The germline V gene has CDR1 DFQATT and CDR2 SNEGSKA (reference sequence). The CDR3 totals 10 residues. The ends were cut back, 3 bases at V and 5 bases at J, with 2 bases in the middle. The CDR3 here is CSASNNEQFF. CDR3 nucleotides: TGCAGTGCTAGCAACAATGAGCAGTTCTTC.

The chain links TRBV27 to TRBJ2-7; TRBD2 matches 7 bases. The V gene's germline CDR1 is MNHEY and CDR2 SMNVEV (reference sequence). With V trimmed by 2 bases and J by 5 bases, 9 bases remained unmatched. CDR3 length: 15 amino acids. In DNA, the CDR3 is TGTGCCAGCAGTTTAGGGGAGGGGACTTTCCACGAGCAGTACTTC. Its protein product is CASSLGEGTFHEQYF.

The chain couples TRBV27 to TRBJ1-5; tentatively, D is TRBD1 (6 bases). V lost 6 bases to trimming and J lost 2 bases, with 11 bases between them. The CDR3 loop spans 14 amino acids. Germline V gene sequence: CDR1 MNHEY, CDR2 SMNVEV (reference sequence). The CDR3 spells CASRRAGGNQPQHF. CDR3 DNA: TGTGCCAGCAGAAGGGCAGGGGGCAATCAGCCCCAGCATTTT.

The V gene is TRBV7-3, the J gene TRBJ2-3; D gene ambiguous. CDR1 and CDR2 from the germline V gene are SGHTA and FQGTGA. Trimming pared 5 bases from V and 4 bases from J, leaving 19 bases between. The CDR3 runs to 16 residues. The CDR3 DNA reads as TGTGCCAGCAGCCTCCTAGGAGTAGCCGGCTCAGATACGCAGTATTTT. Residues: CASSLLGVAGSDTQYF.

V and J are TRBV9 and TRBJ2-3, with 7 bases fitting TRBD1. With 4 bases clipped from V and 1 base from J, the junction kept 6 bases outside the gene matches. Germline V gene data show CDR1 as SGDLS and CDR2 as YYNGEE. This CDR3 spans 15 amino acids. The CDR3 here is CASSTGQWGTDTQYF. In DNA form, the CDR3 reads TGTGCCAGCAGCACGGGACAGTGGGGCACAGATACGCAGTATTTT.

V gene TRBV7-2 combines with J gene TRBJ2-1; tentative D call: TRBD2 (5 bases). Germline V gene lookup returns CDR1 SGHTA and CDR2 FQGNSA. V was pared by 6 bases and J by 9 bases, with 18 bases between. CDR3 length equals 14 residues. The CDR3 here is CASSLRSGFGEQFF. In DNA form, the CDR3 reads TGTGCCAGCAGTTTGAGGTCGGGGTTCGGTGAGCAGTTCTTC.

The chain has TRBV29-1 and TRBJ2-7, with D unclear. Trimming shortened V by 3 bases and J by 0 bases, and 9 bases separated the two germline ends. Germline CDR1 reads SQVTM; CDR2 reads ANQGSEA. The CDR3 extends over 13 amino acids. CDR3 DNA: TGCAGCGTTGATCGGCAGGACTCCTACGAGCAGTACTTC. Its protein is CSVDRQDSYEQYF.

This clone was recorded only once. This chain links TRBV27 with TRBJ1-2, with TRBD1 matching over 8 bases. The length of the CDR3 is 12 residues. V was clipped by 8 bases and J by 6 bases; unmatched bases: 5. Germline V gene lookup returns CDR1 MNHEY and CDR2 SMNVEV (reference sequence). CDR3 loop: CASGTGGNGYTF. Written as DNA, the CDR3 is TGTGCCAGCGGGACAGGTGGGAATGGCTACACCTTC.

The chain has TRBV28 and TRBJ2-3, with a possible D match to TRBD2 (5 bases). CDR3 size: 16 residues. Germline CDR1 and CDR2: MDHEN and SYDVKM. Between the trimmed V and J ends, which lost 8 bases and 0 bases, there was a span of 18 bases. CDR3 residues: CASGGSQVSSTDTQYF. The CDR3 DNA reads TGTGCCAGCGGCGGGTCGCAGGTCTCTAGCACAGATACGCAGTATTTT.